The 20 T cell receptor beta chains listed next were all sequenced from one sample in a study of identical twins. TCRdb itself ran the 5' RACE reads through MiXCR, one entry per CDR3 protein. The table records about 480,000 distinct CDR3 sequences, 12% to 15% of them present only once. A further study also used this sample, focusing on yellow fever vaccine responses in identical twins.

The sample comprised CD4+ T cells sorted from blood. Receptors originate from a woman aged 18-29 years in good health.

This clonotype was detected a few times. The chain carries TRBV3-1 and TRBJ2-7, with D perhaps being TRBD1 or TRBD2 (5 bases each). The CDR3 runs to 15 residues. Trimming took 4 bases from V and 2 from J, leaving 15 bases between them. Germline CDR1 and CDR2: LGHDT and YNNKEL (reference sequence). CDR3 sequence reads: CASSLLGTEPYEQYF. CDR3 in DNA: TGTGCCAGCAGCCTCCTGGGGACGGAACCCTACGAGCAGTACTTC.

This chain uses TRBV29-1 with TRBJ2-7; D tentatively fits TRBD1 or TRBD2 (5 bases each). The CDR3 is 11 amino acids. V was cut by 3 bases and J by 5 bases, with 8 bases left in between. Germline V gene sequence: CDR1 SQVTM, CDR2 ANQGSEA. The CDR3 reads CSVDRGDEQYF. CDR3 DNA sequence: TGCAGCGTTGATCGGGGCGACGAGCAGTACTTC.

This clonotype was detected a few times. V is TRBV29-1 and J is TRBJ2-1; 9 bases are shared with TRBD2. V shed 5 bases, J shed 3 bases, and the junction held 5 bases outside the gene matches. The CDR3 is 14 residues long. Germline V lookup: CDR1 SQVTM, CDR2 ANQGSEA. The CDR3 sequence is CSVSRTSDYNEQFF. The CDR3, as DNA: TGCAGCGTTTCCCGGACTAGCGACTACAATGAGCAGTTCTTC.

This clonotype was found many times. The chain employs TRBV5-1 and TRBJ2-1, with 7 positions matching TRBD1. J was trimmed by 4 bases and V by 0 bases; bases with no gene match: 7. The germline V gene has CDR1 SGHRS and CDR2 YFSETQ. The length of the CDR3 is 16 residues. In DNA form, the CDR3 reads TGCGCCAGCAGCTTGGCATGGACAGGAACTTACAATGAGCAGTTCTTC. Its translation is CASSLAWTGTYNEQFF.

This clonotype came up a few times. V and J are TRBV24-1 and TRBJ2-3; perhaps D is TRBD1 or TRBD2 (5 bases each). Germline V gene lookup returns CDR1 KGHDR and CDR2 SFDVKD. The CDR3 totals 16 residues. V gave up 4 bases and J gave up 3 bases, with 16 bases separating them. This chain's CDR3 is CATSDSGPLGTDTQYF. Written as DNA, the CDR3 is TGTGCCACCAGTGACTCGGGACCCTTGGGGACAGATACGCAGTATTTT.

This clonotype occurred a few times. CDR3 protein: CATLFADTQYF. CDR3 in DNA: TGTGCCACCCTTTTCGCAGATACGCAGTATTTT. J is TRBJ2-3 and V is TRBV18; no clear D gene. Germline CDR1 is KGHSH and CDR2 is LQKENI. The CDR3 sequence is 11 residues long. V was shortened by 10 bases and J by 4 bases, with 9 bases between the two germline ends.

This clonotype was counted a few times. V gene TRBV5-6 combines with J gene TRBJ1-4; D may be TRBD1 (5 bases). The germline V and J ends were trimmed by 2 bases and 5 bases, with 10 bases remaining between them. Germline CDR1 is SGHDT and CDR2 is YYEEEE. This CDR3 region has 14 residues. CDR3 nucleotides: TGTGCCAGCAGCTTTGAGGGGTTAAATGAAAAACTGTTTTTT. Protein product: CASSFEGLNEKLFF.

Many counts were recorded for this clonotype. The chain has TRBV10-3 and TRBJ2-1; possible D gene TRBD2, 6 bases. V was trimmed by 4 bases and J by 5 bases, leaving 6 bases between them. This CDR3 has 12 residues. Germline-derived CDR1 and CDR2 are ENHRY and SYGVKD. Written as DNA, the CDR3 is TGTGCCATCAGTGCGGGAGACAATGAGCAGTTCTTC. Amino acids: CAISAGDNEQFF.

This clonotype came up a few times. The chain couples TRBV6-1 to TRBJ2-5, with 8 positions matching TRBD1. V trimming: 6 bases; J trimming: 3 bases; junction bases outside the gene matches: 9. Germline lookup yields CDR1 MNHNS and CDR2 SASEGT. The CDR3 runs to 15 residues. The CDR3 loop reads CASRRTGGSEETQYF. CDR3 sequence (DNA): TGTGCCAGCAGGCGCACAGGGGGTAGTGAAGAGACCCAGTACTTC.

The chain is built from TRBV28 and TRBJ2-3; D is uncertain. From germline, CDR1 is MDHEN and CDR2 SYDVKM. The V end was cut by 5 bases, the J end by 5 bases, with 20 bases between. The CDR3 covers 16 residues. The CDR3 nucleotides are TGTGCCAGCAGTGGTTCCTCGCTGCGCCCCGGAGATACGCAGTATTTT. This translates into CASSGSSLRPGDTQYF.

This clonotype was seen only a few times. The chain employs TRBV15 and TRBJ2-3, with 7 nucleotides matching TRBD2. V dropped 0 bases and J dropped 0; count of bases not matched to a gene: 3. Germline V lookup: CDR1 LNHNV, CDR2 YYDKDF (reference sequence). The CDR3 loop spans 16 amino acids. The CDR3 region is CATSRDNSGSTDTQYF. The CDR3 nucleotides read TGTGCCACCAGCAGAGATAATAGCGGGAGCACAGATACGCAGTATTTT.

This clonotype was counted between two and nine times. The rearrangement joins TRBV9 to TRBJ2-3; 8 bases align to TRBD2. Germline assignment: CDR1 SGDLS and CDR2 YYNGEE. V shed 0 bases and J 1 base; nucleotides not matched to a gene: 4. CDR3 length equals 16 residues. Here the CDR3 DNA reads TGTGCCAGCAGCGTAGGTCTTAGCGGGGGCACAGATACGCAGTATTTT. It is translated as CASSVGLSGGTDTQYF.

The chain couples TRBV28 to TRBJ2-1, with 9 bases matching TRBD1. CDR3 size: 15 residues. The V and J ends lost 7 bases and 8 bases, in that order; junction bases with no gene match: 12. The germline CDR1 and CDR2 sequences are MDHEN and SYDVKM. The CDR3 region has the DNA TGTGCCAGCACTCGGGAGGACAGGGGAGACTATGAGCAGTTCTTC. This encodes CASTREDRGDYEQFF. Full variable domain (rest looked up from reference TRBV28 and TRBJ2-1): DVKVTQSSRYLVKRTGEKVFLECVQDMDHENMFWYRQDPGLGLRLIYFSYDVKMKEKGDIPEGYSVSREKKERFSLILESASTNQTSMYLCASTREDRGDYEQFFGPGTRLTVL.

This clonotype appeared once. A single base separates this from a much larger clone, so it may be a read error. The chain carries TRBV5-5 and TRBJ1-2, with 8 nucleotides matching TRBD1. The V gene's germline CDR1 is SGHKS and CDR2 YYEKEE (reference sequence). V lost 1 base to trimming and J lost 4 bases; unmatched junction nucleotides: 3. The CDR3 has 14 amino acids. The DNA for the CDR3 is TGTGCCAGCAGCTTGTCTGACAGGGGCTATGGCTACACCTTC. Amino acids: CASSLSDRGYGYTF.

The chain recombines TRBV20-1 with TRBJ2-5, with TRBD2 matching 8 bases. This CDR3 has 14 amino acids. Germline loops: CDR1 DFQATT, CDR2 SNEGSKA (reference sequence). V lost 3 bases to trimming and J lost 5 bases; unmatched junction nucleotides: 8. The CDR3 protein is CSASPLAVEETQYF. The CDR3 coding sequence is TGCAGTGCTAGCCCACTAGCGGTGGAGGAGACCCAGTACTTC.

This clonotype is a singleton in its sample. A much larger clone differs from this one at a single base, so this may be a read error. This chain joins TRBV11-2 and TRBJ2-7, with 7 bases identical to TRBD1. Germline CDR1 SGHAT, CDR2 FQNNGV. CDR3 length: 14 amino acids. V dropped 5 bases and J dropped 0; count of bases not matched to a gene: 4. The CDR3 loop is CASSARDSSYEQYF. The CDR3 DNA sequence: TGTGCCAGCAGCGCCCGGGACAGCTCCTACGAGCAGTACTTC.

There are many counts of this clonotype. The chain couples TRBV5-1 to TRBJ2-7, with TRBD2 matching over 7 bases. Germline CDR1 and CDR2: SGHRS and YFSETQ. V gave up 3 bases and J gave up 5 bases; unmatched junction bases: 5. There are 13 residues in the CDR3. CDR3 residues: CASSWGGSDEQYF. CDR3 sequence (DNA): TGCGCCAGCAGCTGGGGAGGGTCCGACGAGCAGTACTTC.

This clonotype has just a few counts. V gene TRBV6-6 combines with J gene TRBJ2-2; possible D gene TRBD1, 5 bases. V lost 4 bases and J 6 bases, leaving 9 bases between the germline ends. The CDR3 has 13 amino acids. From germline, CDR1 is MNHNY and CDR2 SVGAGI (reference sequence). The CDR3, as DNA: TGTGCCAGCAGTTTACAGGCCGCCGGGGAGCTGTTTTTT. It is translated as CASSLQAAGELFF.

Ten or more counts support this clonotype. The rearrangement joins TRBV18 to TRBJ2-3; no firm D call. The CDR3 contains 11 residues. V was cut by 8 bases and J by 4 bases, with 7 bases left in between. Germline V CDR1 and CDR2: KGHSH, LQKENI. CDR3: CASSPADTQYF. DNA for the CDR3: TGTGCCAGCAGCCCAGCAGATACGCAGTATTTT.

This chain links TRBV2 with TRBJ2-4, with D unresolved. Germline V gives CDR1 SNHLY, CDR2 FYNNEI. Deletions cut 4 bases from V and 1 base from J, with 14 bases between. The CDR3 covers 16 residues. The CDR3 DNA follows: TGTGCCAGCAGTGGAGATCTTTCCGGGGCCAAAAACATTCAGTACTTC. This encodes CASSGDLSGAKNIQYF. Based on the CDR3 plus reference TRBV2 and TRBJ2-4, the full variable domain is EPEVTQTPSHQVTQMGQEVILRCVPISNHLYFYWYRQILGQKVEFLVSFYNNEISEKSEIFDDQFSVERPDGSNFTLKIRSTKLEDSAMYFCASSGDLSGAKNIQYFGAGTRLSVL.